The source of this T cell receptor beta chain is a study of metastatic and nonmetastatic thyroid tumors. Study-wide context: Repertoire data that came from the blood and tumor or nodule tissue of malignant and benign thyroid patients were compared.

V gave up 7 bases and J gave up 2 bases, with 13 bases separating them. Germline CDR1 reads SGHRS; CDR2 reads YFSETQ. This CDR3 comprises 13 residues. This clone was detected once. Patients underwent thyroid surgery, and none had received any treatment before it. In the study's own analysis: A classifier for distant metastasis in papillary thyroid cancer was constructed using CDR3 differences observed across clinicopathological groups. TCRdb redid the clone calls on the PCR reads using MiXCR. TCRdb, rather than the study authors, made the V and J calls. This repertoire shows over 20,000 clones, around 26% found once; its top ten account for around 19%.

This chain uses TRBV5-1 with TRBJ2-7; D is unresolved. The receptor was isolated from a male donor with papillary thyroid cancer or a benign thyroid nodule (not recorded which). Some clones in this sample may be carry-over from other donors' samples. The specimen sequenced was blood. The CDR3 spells CASVPNGPYEQYF. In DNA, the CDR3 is TGCGCCAGCGTCCCTAATGGGCCCTACGAGCAGTACTTC.